Shown below are 8 T cell receptor beta chains from a single sample sequenced in a study of response to subunit inactivated influenza vaccine. TCRdb called the RT-PCR reads again in MiXCR, with one record for every CDR3 protein. Seen here are roughly 170,000 distinct CDR3 sequences, approximately 8.7% observed once, and the top ten hold 11%. The material sequenced was non-naive T cells sorted from PBMCs, taken on the day of vaccination. Source of these receptors: a middle-aged man who received an inactivated influenza vaccine.

This clonotype was seen a handful of times. This sequence joins TRBV4-1 and TRBJ2-7; D is possibly TRBD1 (6 bases). The CDR3 totals 14 residues. V lost 4 bases and J 4 bases, leaving 14 bases between the germline ends. Germline V gene data show CDR1 as MGHRA and CDR2 as YSYEKL. CDR3 DNA sequence: TGCGCCAGCAGCCGACGACAGGACCAATACGAGCAGTACTTC. Protein product: CASSRRQDQYEQYF.

This clonotype was detected only a few times. This sequence joins TRBV27 and TRBJ2-7; 7 bases are shared with TRBD1. CDR3 length equals 13 residues. Looked up from germline, CDR1 is MNHEY and CDR2 is SMNVEV (reference sequence). V shed 6 bases, J shed 2 bases, and the junction held 4 bases outside the gene matches. CDR3 sequence (DNA): TGTGCCAGCAGGGGGGACAGCACCTACGAGCAGTACTTC. Its protein product is CASRGDSTYEQYF.

This rearrangement joins TRBV7-8 to TRBJ2-3, with 8 bases identical to TRBD1. The germline CDR1 and CDR2 sequences are SGHVS and FQNEAQ. The length of the CDR3 is 14 residues. Trimming cost V 5 bases and J 6 bases; bases outside gene matches: 7. CDR3 nucleotides: TGTGCCAGCAGCCACGGGGACAGGAAGGATACGCAGTATTTT. Its translation is CASSHGDRKDTQYF.

This clonotype was detected many times. The rearrangement joins TRBV10-3 to TRBJ2-2, with TRBD2 matching over 13 bases. V lost 2 bases and J lost 4; bases outside the gene matches: 4. Germline assignment: CDR1 ENHRY and CDR2 SYGVKD. The CDR3 loop spans 17 amino acids. In DNA, the CDR3 is TGTGCCATCAGTGAGCGACTAGCGGGAGGCGGCACCGGGGAGCTGTTTTTT. Residues: CAISERLAGGGTGELFF.

This clonotype turned up a few times. The chain uses TRBV3-1 and TRBJ2-5; the D gene is possibly TRBD2 (6 bases). This CDR3 spans 13 amino acids. V lost 4 bases and J lost 3, with 9 bases in between. In germline, CDR1 is LGHDT, CDR2 YNNKEL (reference sequence). CDR3 DNA sequence: TGTGCCAGCAGCCGGAGGGGCGAAGAGACCCAGTACTTC. It is translated as CASSRRGEETQYF.

This chain links TRBV12-3 or TRBV12-4 with TRBJ2-3, with 7 bases fitting TRBD1. Germline trimming cut 5 bases from V and 9 bases from J; bases unmatched to any gene: 11. The CDR3 is 14 residues long. The DNA for the CDR3 is TGTGCCAGCAGTCCTGACAGGACAGGAGAAACGCAGTATTTT. Protein product: CASSPDRTGETQYF.

The V and J genes are TRBV12-3 or TRBV12-4 and TRBJ1-5, with D uncertain. The CDR3 is made up of 16 amino acids. V was shortened by 6 bases and J by 0 bases, with 15 bases between the two germline ends. CDR3 residues: CASSLFGGNSNQPQHF. For the CDR3, the DNA is TGTGCCAGCAGCCTTTTTGGAGGCAATAGCAATCAGCCCCAGCATTTT.

At least ten counts were recorded for this clonotype. The chain links TRBV5-6 to TRBJ2-7, with 12 bases identical to TRBD2. V gave up 2 bases and J gave up 1 base; unmatched junction bases: 1. The germline gives CDR1 SGHDT, CDR2 YYEEEE. The CDR3 loop spans 15 amino acids. For the CDR3, the DNA is TGTGCCAGCAGCTTTGGGACTAGCGGGTCCTACGAGCAGTACTTC. Its translation is CASSFGTSGSYEQYF.